This entry is about one TCR beta chain. At the DNA level, this CDR3 is encoded by other sequences in the same sample as well. This specimen comes from a study of identifying expanded T cells in peripheral blood. Method: immunoSEQ multiplex PCR; TCRdb's copy keeps in-frame clones and lacks some. The table records around 100,000 clones, roughly 88% of them present only once. The CDR3 sequence is 17 residues long. Trimming shortened V by 1 base and J by 5 bases, and 20 bases separated the two germline ends. The germline CDR1 and CDR2 sequences are SEHNR and FQNEAQ (reference sequence). The source of this sequence is a person between 18 and 75 years old in good health. The material sequenced was blood. J is TRBJ1-2 and V is TRBV7-9, with unresolved D. The CDR3 nucleotides read TGTGCCAGCAGCTTAGGTCGGCAGGACTACGCCATTTATGGCTACACCTTC. Amino acids: CASSLGRQDYAIYGYTF.